Sequencing of this T cell receptor (beta chain) was carried out in a study of shared clonotypes between healthy human individuals. General study results and limits: All-four-donor shared clonotypes had higher generation probabilities than non-shared clonotypes did. The study sampled only blood, and tissue repertoires likely differ.

At deep level, the assay was performed. Here immunoSEQ multiplex PCR was the method, and the copy in TCRdb shows in-frame clones only, minus some. Of some 1,100,000 clones in the sample, 78% were seen once. This clone was found a few times. Its matching antigen is unknown. The CDR3 has 15 residues. From germline, CDR1 is SEHNR and CDR2 FQNEAQ (reference sequence). V gave up 7 bases and J gave up 0 bases, with 15 bases separating them. J is TRBJ1-1 and V is TRBV7-9; D gene ambiguous. The clonotype originates from a man between 18 and 29 years old in good health. Some clones in this sample may be carry-over from other donors' samples. The source material was memory CD4+ T cells from PBMCs. The subset is: CD45RA-negative fraction. The CDR3 loop reads CASIEDGRMNTEAFF. The CDR3 DNA follows: TGTGCCAGCATTGAAGACGGACGCATGAACACTGAAGCTTTCTTT.